This section outlines one T cell receptor beta chain sequence together with its context. The target antigen is unknown. The data derive from a study of response to subunit inactivated influenza vaccine. TCRdb redid the calling of the RT-PCR reads with MiXCR, one entry per CDR3 protein. The sample includes 550,000 to 600,000 distinct CDR3 sequences, roughly 10% of them seen just once. Study conclusions and caveats: Authors suggested each seasonal influenza vaccination recruits few new T cells.

The clonotype comes from a man between 50 and 59 years old who received an inactivated influenza vaccine. This material consisted of PBMCs from blood, taken on the day of vaccination.

CDR3 coding DNA: TGTGCCAGCGGAATACGGCGGAACACCGGGGAGCTGTTTTTT. This gives the protein CASGIRRNTGELFF. The chain is built from TRBV12-3 or TRBV12-4 and TRBJ2-2; D unclear. The CDR3 has 14 amino acids. V was clipped by 8 bases and J by 1 base, with 11 bases between them.